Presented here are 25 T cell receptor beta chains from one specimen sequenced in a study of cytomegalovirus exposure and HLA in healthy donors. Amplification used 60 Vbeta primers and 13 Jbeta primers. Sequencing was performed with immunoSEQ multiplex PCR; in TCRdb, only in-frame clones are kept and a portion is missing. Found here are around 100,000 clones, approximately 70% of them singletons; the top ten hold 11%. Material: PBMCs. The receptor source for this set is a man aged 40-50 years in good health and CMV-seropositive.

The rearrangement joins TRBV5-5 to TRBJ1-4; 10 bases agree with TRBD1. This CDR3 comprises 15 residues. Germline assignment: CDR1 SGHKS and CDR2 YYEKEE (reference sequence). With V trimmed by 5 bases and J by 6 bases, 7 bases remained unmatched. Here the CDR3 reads CASRPVGTGDEKLFF. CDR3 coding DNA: TGTGCCAGCAGGCCTGTCGGGACAGGGGATGAAAAACTGTTTTTT. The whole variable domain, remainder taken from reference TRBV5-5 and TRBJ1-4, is DAGVTQSPTHLIKTRGQQVTLRCSPISGHKSVSWYQQVLGQGPQFIFQYYEKEERGRGNFPDRFSARQFPNYSSELNVNALLLGDSALYLCASRPVGTGDEKLFFGSGTQLSVL.

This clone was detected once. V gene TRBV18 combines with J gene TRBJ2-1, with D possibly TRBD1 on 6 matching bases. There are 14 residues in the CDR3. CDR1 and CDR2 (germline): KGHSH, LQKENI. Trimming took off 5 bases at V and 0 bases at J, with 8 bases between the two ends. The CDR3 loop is CASSSDSSYNEQFF. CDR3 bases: TGTGCCAGCTCATCGGACAGCTCCTACAATGAGCAGTTCTTC. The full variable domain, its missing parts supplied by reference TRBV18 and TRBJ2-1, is NAGVMQNPRHLVRRRGQEARLRCSPMKGHSHVYWYRQLPEEGLKFMVYLQKENIIDESGMPKERFSAEFPKEGPSILRIQQVVRGDSAAYFCASSSDSSYNEQFFGPGTRLTVL.

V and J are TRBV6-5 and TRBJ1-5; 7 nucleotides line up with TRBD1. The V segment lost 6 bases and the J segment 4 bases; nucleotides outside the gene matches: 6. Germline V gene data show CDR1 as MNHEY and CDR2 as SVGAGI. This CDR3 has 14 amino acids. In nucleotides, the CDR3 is TGTGCCAGCAGACCCGGGACAGATAATCAGCCCCAGCATTTT. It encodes CASRPGTDNQPQHF.

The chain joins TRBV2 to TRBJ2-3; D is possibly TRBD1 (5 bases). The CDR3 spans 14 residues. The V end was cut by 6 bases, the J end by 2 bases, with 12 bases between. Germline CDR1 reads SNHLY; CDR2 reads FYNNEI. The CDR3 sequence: CASRQGRVTDTQYF. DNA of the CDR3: TGTGCCAGCAGGCAGGGCAGGGTCACAGATACGCAGTATTTT.

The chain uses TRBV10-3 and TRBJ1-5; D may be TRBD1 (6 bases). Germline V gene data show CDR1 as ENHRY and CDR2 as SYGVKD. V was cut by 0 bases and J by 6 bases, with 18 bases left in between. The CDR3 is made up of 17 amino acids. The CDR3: CAISESRTGRVSQPQHF. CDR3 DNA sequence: TGTGCCATCAGTGAGTCTAGAACAGGGCGGGTGAGTCAGCCCCAGCATTTT.

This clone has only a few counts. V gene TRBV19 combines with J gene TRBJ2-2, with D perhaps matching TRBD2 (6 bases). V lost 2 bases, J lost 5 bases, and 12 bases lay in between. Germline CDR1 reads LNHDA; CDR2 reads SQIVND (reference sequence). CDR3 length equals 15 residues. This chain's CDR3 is CASSISERVTGELFF. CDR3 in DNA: TGTGCCAGTAGTATATCTGAGCGGGTGACCGGGGAGCTGTTTTTT.

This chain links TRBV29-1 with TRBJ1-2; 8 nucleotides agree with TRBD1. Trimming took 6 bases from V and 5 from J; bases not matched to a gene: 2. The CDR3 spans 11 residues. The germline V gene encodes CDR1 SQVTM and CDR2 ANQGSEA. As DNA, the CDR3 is TGCAGCGTCGACAGGGGTTATGGCTACACCTTC. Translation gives CSVDRGYGYTF.

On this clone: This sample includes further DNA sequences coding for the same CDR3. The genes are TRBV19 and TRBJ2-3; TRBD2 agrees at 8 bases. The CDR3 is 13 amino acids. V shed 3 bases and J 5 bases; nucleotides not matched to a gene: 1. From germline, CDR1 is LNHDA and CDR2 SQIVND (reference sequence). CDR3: CASSILAGDTQYF. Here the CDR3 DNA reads TGTGCCAGTAGTATTCTAGCGGGAGATACGCAGTATTTT.

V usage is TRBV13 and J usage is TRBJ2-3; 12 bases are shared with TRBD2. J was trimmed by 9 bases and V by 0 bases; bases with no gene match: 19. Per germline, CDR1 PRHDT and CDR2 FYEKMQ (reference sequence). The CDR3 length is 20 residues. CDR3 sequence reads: CASSLGLPLPSGGDLRTQYF. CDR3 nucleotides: TGTGCCAGCAGCTTAGGCCTTCCCCTGCCTAGCGGGGGGGACCTCAGGACGCAGTATTTT.

CDR3 nucleotide sequence: TGTGCCAGCAACCCCGGACTAGAAGAGACCCAGTACTTC. Translation gives CASNPGLEETQYF. The V and J genes are TRBV7-9 and TRBJ2-5; TRBD2 agrees at 7 bases. Germline CDR1 and CDR2: SEHNR and FQNEAQ (reference sequence). The CDR3 is 13 residues long. J lost 3 bases, V lost 7 bases, and 5 bases had no gene match.

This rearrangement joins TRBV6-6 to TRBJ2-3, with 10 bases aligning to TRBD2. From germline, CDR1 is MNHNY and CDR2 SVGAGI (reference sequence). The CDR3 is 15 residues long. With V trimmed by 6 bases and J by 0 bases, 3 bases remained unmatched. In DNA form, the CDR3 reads TGTGCCAGCAGCCCACTAGCGGGGAGCACAGATACGCAGTATTTT. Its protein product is CASSPLAGSTDTQYF.

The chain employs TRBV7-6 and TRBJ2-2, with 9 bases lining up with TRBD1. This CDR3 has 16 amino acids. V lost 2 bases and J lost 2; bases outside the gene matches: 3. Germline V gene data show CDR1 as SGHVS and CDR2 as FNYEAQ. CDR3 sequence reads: CASSLLGQGNTGELFF. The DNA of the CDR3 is TGTGCCAGCAGCTTACTGGGACAGGGTAACACCGGGGAGCTGTTTTTT. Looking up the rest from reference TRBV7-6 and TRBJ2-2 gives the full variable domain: GAGVSQSPRYKVTKRGQDVALRCDPISGHVSLYWYRQALGQGPEFLTYFNYEAQQDKSGLPNDRFSAERPEGSISTLTIQRTEQRDSAMYRCASSLLGQGNTGELFFGEGSRLTVL.

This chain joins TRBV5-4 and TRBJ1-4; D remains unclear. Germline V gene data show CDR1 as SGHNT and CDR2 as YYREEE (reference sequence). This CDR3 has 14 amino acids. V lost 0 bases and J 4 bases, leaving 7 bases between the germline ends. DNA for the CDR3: TGTGCCAGCAGCTTGGAGAGAATTAATGAAAAACTGTTTTTT. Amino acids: CASSLERINEKLFF.

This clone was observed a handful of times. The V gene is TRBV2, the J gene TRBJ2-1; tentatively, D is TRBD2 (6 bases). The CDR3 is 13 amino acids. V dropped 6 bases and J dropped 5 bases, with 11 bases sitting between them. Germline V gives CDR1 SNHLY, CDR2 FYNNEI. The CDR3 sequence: CASSGSRDNEQFF. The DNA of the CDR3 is TGTGCCAGCAGCGGGAGTAGGGACAATGAGCAGTTCTTC.

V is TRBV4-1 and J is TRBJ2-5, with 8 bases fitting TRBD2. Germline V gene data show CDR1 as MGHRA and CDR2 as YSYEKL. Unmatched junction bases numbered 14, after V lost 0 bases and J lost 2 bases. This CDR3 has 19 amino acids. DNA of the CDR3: TGCGCCAGCAGCCAAGATCGGGCGGGAGGATCGCCGGAACAAGAGACCCAGTACTTC. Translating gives CASSQDRAGGSPEQETQYF.

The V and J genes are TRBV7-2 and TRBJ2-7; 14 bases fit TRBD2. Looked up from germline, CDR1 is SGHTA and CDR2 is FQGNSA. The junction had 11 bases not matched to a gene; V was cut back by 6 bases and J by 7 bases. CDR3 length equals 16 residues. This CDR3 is CASSPFRLAGGGEQYF. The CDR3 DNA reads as TGTGCCAGCAGTCCTTTCAGACTAGCGGGAGGGGGAGAGCAGTACTTC.

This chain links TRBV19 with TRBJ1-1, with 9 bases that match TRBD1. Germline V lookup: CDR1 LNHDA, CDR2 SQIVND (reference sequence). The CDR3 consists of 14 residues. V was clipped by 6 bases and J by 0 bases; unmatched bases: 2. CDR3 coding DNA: TGTGCCAGTAGCACAGGGGGCCTGAACACTGAAGCTTTCTTT. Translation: CASSTGGLNTEAFF.

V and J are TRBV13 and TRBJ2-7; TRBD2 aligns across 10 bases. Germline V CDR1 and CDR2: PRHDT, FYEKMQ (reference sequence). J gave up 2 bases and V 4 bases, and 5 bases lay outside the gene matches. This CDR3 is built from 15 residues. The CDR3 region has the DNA TGTGCCAGCAGCTCCCGGACTAGCGGCGCCTACGAGCAGTACTTC. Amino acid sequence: CASSSRTSGAYEQYF.

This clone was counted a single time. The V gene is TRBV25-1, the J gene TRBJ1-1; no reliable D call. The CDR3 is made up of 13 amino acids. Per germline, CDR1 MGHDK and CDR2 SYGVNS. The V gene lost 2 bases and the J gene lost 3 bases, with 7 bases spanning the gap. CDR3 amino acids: CASSEQPDTEAFF. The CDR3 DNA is TGTGCCAGCAGTGAACAACCAGACACTGAAGCTTTCTTT.

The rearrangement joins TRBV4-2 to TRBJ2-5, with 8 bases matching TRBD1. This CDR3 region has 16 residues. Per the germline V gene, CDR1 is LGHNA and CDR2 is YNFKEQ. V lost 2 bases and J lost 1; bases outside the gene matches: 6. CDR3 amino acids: CASSQLTDRVQETQYF. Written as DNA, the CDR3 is TGTGCCAGCAGCCAACTAACGGACAGGGTCCAAGAGACCCAGTACTTC.

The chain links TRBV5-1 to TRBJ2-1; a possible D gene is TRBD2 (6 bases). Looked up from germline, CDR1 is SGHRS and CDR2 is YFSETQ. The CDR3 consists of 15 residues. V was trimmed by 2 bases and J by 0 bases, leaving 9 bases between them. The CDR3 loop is CASSLSGSSYNEQFF. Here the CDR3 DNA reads TGCGCCAGCAGCTTATCCGGGAGCTCCTACAATGAGCAGTTCTTC.

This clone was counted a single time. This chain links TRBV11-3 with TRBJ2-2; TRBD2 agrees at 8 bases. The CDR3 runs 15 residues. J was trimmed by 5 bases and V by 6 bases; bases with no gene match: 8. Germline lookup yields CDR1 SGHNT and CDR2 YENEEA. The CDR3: CASRPGTSRTGELFF. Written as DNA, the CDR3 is TGTGCCAGCAGACCCGGGACTAGTAGAACCGGGGAGCTGTTTTTT.

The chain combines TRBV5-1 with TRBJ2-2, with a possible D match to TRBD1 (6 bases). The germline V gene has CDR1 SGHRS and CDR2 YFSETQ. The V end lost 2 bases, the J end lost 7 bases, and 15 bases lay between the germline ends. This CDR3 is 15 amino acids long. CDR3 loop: CASSLTYREIGELFF. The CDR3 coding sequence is TGCGCCAGCAGCTTAACCTACAGGGAGATCGGGGAGCTGTTTTTT. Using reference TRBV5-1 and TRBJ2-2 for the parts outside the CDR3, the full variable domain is KAGVTQTPRYLIKTRGQQVTLSCSPISGHRSVSWYQQTPGQGLQFLFEYFSETQRNKGNFPGRFSGRQFSNSRSEMNVSTLELGDSALYLCASSLTYREIGELFFGEGSRLTVL.

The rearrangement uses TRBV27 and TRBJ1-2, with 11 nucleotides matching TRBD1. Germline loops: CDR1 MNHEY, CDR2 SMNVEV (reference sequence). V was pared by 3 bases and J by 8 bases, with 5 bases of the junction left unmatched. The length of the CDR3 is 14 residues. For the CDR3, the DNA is TGTGCCAGCAGTTTTGGACAGGGGGCAGGCGGCTACACCTTC. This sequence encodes CASSFGQGAGGYTF.

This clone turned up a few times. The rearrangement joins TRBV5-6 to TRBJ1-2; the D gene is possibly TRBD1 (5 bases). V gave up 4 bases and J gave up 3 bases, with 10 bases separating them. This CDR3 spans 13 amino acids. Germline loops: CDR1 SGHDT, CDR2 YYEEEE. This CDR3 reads CASSGTDDYGYTF. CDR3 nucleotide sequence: TGTGCCAGCAGCGGGACTGACGACTATGGCTACACCTTC.